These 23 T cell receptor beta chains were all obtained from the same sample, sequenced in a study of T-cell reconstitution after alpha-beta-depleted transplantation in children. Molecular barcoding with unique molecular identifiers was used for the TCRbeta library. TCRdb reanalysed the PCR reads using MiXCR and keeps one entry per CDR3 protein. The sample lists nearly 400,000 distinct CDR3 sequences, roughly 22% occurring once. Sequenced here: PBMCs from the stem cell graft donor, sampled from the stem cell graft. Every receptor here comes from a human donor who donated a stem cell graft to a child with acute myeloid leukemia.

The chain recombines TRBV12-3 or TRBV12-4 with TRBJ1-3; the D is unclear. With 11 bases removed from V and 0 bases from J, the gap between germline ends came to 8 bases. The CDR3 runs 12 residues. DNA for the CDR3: TGTGCCGGGGAGGACTCTGGAAACACCATATATTTT. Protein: CAGEDSGNTIYF.

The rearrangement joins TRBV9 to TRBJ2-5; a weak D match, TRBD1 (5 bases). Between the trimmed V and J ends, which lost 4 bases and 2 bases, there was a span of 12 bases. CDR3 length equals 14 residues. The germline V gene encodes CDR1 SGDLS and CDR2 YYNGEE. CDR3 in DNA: TGTGCCAGCAGCTTGACCCAGGGACAAGAGACCCAGTACTTC. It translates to CASSLTQGQETQYF.

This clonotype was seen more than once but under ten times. The DNA of the CDR3 is TGCAGCGTTGAACAAGGTCCCCAAGAGACCCAGTACTTC. It codes for CSVEQGPQETQYF. The chain couples TRBV29-1 to TRBJ2-5; D is ambiguous. The CDR3 totals 13 residues. CDR1 is SQVTM, CDR2 ANQGSEA, per germline. V was pared by 2 bases and J by 1 base, with 8 bases between.

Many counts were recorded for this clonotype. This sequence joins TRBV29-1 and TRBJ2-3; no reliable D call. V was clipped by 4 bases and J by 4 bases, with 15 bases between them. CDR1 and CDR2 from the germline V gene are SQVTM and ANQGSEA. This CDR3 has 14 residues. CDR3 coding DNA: TGCAGCGTTGTGGTGCGGAGCAGTCCAGATACGCAGTATTTT. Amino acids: CSVVVRSSPDTQYF.

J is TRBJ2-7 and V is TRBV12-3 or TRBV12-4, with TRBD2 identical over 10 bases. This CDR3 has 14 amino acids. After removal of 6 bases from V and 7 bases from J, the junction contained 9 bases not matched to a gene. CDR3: CASSPSGSSWEQYF. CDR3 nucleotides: TGTGCCAGCAGCCCTAGCGGGAGCTCATGGGAGCAGTACTTC.

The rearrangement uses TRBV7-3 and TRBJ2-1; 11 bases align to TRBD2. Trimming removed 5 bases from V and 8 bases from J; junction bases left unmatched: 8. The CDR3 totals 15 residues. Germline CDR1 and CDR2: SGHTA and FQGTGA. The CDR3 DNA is TGTGCCAGCAGCCTCACTAGCGGGAGTAGATATGAGCAGTTCTTC. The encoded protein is CASSLTSGSRYEQFF.

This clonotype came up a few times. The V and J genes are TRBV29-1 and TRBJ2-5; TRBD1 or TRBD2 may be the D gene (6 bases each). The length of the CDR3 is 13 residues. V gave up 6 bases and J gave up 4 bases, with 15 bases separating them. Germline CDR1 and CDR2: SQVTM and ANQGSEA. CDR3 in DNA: TGCAGCGTCCCTGCAGGAGGGGGAGAGACCCAGTACTTC. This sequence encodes CSVPAGGGETQYF.

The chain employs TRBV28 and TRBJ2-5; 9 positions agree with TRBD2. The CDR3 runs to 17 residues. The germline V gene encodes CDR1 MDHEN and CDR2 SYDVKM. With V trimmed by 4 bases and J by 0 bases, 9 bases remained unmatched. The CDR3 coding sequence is TGTGCCAGCAGTTCGCTAGGACTAGCGCTAAACCAAGAGACCCAGTACTTC. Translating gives CASSSLGLALNQETQYF.

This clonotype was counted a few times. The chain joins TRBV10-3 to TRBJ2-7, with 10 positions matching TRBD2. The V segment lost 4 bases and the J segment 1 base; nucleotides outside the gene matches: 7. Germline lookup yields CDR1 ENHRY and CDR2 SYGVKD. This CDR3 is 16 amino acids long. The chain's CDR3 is CAISARTSGTSYEQYF. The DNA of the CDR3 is TGTGCCATCAGTGCCCGCACTAGCGGGACTTCCTACGAGCAGTACTTC.

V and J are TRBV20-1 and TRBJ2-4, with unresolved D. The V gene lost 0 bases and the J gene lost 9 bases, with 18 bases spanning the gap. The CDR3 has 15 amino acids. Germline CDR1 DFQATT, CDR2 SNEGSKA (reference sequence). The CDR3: CSARDLSGDLGIQYF. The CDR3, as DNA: TGCAGTGCTAGAGATTTGAGTGGGGATTTGGGCATTCAGTACTTC.

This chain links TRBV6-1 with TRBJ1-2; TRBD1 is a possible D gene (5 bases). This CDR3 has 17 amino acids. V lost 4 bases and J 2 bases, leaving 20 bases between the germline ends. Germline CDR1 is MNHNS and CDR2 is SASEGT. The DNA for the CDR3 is TGTGCCAGCAGTGCGCATCCAGGGTGGATTGTCAACTATGGCTACACCTTC. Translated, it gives CASSAHPGWIVNYGYTF.

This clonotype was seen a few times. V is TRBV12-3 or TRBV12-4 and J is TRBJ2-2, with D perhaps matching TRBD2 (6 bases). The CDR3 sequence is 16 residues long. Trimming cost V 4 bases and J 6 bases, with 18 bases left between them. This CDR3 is CASSWTILRSPGELFF. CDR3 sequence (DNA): TGTGCCAGCAGTTGGACTATCCTACGATCCCCCGGGGAGCTGTTTTTT.

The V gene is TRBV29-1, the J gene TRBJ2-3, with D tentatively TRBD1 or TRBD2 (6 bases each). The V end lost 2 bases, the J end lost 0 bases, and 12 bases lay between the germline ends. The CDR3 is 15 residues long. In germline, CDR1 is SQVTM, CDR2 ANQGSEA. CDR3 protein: CSVESGGSSTDTQYF. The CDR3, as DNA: TGCAGCGTTGAATCCGGGGGCTCCAGCACAGATACGCAGTATTTT.

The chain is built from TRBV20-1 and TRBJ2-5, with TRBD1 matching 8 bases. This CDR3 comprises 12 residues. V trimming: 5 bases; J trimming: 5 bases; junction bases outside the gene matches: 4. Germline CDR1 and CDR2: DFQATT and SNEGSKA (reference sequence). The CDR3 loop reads CSAPGGSETQYF. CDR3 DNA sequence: TGCAGTGCTCCAGGGGGCTCGGAGACCCAGTACTTC.

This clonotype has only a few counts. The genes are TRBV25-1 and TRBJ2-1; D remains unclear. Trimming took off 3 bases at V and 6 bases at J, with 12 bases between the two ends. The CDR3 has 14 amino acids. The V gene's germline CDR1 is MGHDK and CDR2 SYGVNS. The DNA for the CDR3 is TGTGCCAGCAGTGACACAACATTTTTCAATGAGCAGTTCTTC. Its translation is CASSDTTFFNEQFF.

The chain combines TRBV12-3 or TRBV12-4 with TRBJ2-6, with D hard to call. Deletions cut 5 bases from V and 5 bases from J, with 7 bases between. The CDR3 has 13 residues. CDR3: CASSPRRANVLTF. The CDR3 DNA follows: TGTGCCAGCAGTCCCCGTAGGGCCAACGTCCTGACTTTC.

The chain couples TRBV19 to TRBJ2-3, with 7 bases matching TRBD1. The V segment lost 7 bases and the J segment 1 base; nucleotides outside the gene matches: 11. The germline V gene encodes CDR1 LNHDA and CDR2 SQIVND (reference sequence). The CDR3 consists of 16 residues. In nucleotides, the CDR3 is TGTGCCAGTACTGAATACAGGGGTTACGGCACAGATACGCAGTATTTT. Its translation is CASTEYRGYGTDTQYF. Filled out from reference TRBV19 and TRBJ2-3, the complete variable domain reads DGGITQSPKYLFRKEGQNVTLSCEQNLNHDAMYWYRQDPGQGLRLIYYSQIVNDFQKGDIAEGYSVSREKKESFPLTVTSAQKNPTAFYLCASTEYRGYGTDTQYFGPGTRLTVL.

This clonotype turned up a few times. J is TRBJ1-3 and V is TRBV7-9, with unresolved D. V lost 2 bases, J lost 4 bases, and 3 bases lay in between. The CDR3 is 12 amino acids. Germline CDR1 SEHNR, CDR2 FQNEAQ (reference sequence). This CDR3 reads CASSLTGNTIYF. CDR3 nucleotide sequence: TGTGCCAGCAGCTTAACGGGAAACACCATATATTTT.

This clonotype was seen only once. The CDR3 here is CASSIHIDTQYF. In DNA form, the CDR3 reads TGTGCCAGCTCAATCCATATAGATACGCAGTATTTT. The rearrangement uses TRBV7-6 and TRBJ2-3, with D hard to call. The CDR3 extends over 12 amino acids. Trimming pared 8 bases from V and 5 bases from J, leaving 11 bases between. Germline V gene data show CDR1 as SGHVS and CDR2 as FNYEAQ.

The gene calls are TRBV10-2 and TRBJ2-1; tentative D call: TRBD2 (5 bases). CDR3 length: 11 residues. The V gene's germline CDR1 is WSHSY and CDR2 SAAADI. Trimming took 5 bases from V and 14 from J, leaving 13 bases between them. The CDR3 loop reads CASSTGRAKFF. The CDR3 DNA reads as TGCGCCAGCAGTACTGGGAGAGCGAAGTTCTTC.

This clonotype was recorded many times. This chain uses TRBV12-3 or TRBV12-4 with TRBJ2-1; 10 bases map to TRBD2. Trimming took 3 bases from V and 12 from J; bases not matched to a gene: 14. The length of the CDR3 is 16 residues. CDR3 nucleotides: TGTGCCAGCAGTTTCGGTTCGGAGCGGGAGGGCCGTGTGCAGTTCTTC. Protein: CASSFGSEREGRVQFF.

The CDR3 region has the DNA TGTGCCAGCAGTTGGGGACGGCCCGAAGCTTTCTTT. It encodes CASSWGRPEAFF. This chain joins TRBV28 and TRBJ1-1; D possibly corresponds to TRBD1 (5 bases). Trimming pared 4 bases from V and 8 bases from J, leaving 11 bases between. CDR3 length: 12 amino acids. Germline V CDR1 and CDR2: MDHEN, SYDVKM. Filled out from reference TRBV28 and TRBJ1-1, the complete variable domain reads DVKVTQSSRYLVKRTGEKVFLECVQDMDHENMFWYRQDPGLGLRLIYFSYDVKMKEKGDIPEGYSVSREKKERFSLILESASTNQTSMYLCASSWGRPEAFFGQGTRLTVV.

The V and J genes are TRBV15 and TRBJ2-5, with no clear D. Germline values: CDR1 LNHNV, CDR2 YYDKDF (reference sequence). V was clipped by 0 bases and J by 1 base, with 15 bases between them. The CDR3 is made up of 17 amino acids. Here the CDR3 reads CATSRDLVGGSQETQYF. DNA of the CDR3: TGTGCCACCAGCAGAGATCTGGTTGGCGGAAGCCAAGAGACCCAGTACTTC.